This T cell receptor beta chain stems from a study of technical replicates of blood from a few donors. Clones were read by immunoSEQ multiplex PCR, and TCRdb kept only the in-frame ones, dropping some. The sample records about 100,000 clones, over 90% being singletons. CDR1 is GTSNPN, CDR2 SVGIG, per germline (reference sequence). The CDR3 totals 13 residues. V was pared by 6 bases and J by 2 bases, with 4 bases of the junction left unmatched. Material: T cells isolated from PBMCs. This TCR was sampled from a human donor in good health. The chain couples TRBV30 to TRBJ1-3; 7 nucleotides line up with TRBD1. This CDR3 is CACHRGPGNTIYF. CDR3 bases: TGTGCCTGCCACAGGGGACCTGGAAACACCATATATTTT. Full variable domain (missing parts from reference TRBV30 and TRBJ1-3): SQTIHQWPATLVQPVGSPLSLECTVEGTSNPNLYWYRQAAGRGLQLLFYSVGIGQISSEVPQNLSASRPQDRQFILSSKKLLLSDSGFYLCACHRGPGNTIYFGEGSWLTVV.